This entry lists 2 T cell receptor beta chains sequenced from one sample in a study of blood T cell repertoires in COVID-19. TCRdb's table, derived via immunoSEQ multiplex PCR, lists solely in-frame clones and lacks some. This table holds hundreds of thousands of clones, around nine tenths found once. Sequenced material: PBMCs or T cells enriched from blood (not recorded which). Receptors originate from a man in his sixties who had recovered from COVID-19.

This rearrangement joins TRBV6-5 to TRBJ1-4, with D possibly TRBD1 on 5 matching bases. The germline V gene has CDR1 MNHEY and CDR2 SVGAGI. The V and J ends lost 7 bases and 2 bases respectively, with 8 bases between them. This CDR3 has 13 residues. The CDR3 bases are TGTGCCAGCACACAGGCGACTAATGAAAAACTGTTTTTT. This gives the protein CASTQATNEKLFF.

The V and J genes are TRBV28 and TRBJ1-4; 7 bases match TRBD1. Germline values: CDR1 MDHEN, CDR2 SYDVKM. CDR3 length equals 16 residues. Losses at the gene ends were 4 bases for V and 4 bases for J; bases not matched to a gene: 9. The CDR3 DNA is TGTGCCAGCAGTTCGCCGCGGACAGGACGTAATGAAAAACTGTTTTTT. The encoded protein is CASSSPRTGRNEKLFF.